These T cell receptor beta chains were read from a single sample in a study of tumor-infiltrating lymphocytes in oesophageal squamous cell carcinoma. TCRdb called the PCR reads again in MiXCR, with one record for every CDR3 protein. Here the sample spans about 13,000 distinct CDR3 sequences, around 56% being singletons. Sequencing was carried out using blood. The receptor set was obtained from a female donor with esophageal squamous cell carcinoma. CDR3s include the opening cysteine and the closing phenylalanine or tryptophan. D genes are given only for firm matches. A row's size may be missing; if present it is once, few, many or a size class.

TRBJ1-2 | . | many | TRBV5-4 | TGTGCCAGCAGCTTGGGTGACAGCGCTAACTATGGCTACACCTTC | CASSLGDSANYGYTF
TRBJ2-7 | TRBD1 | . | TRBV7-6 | TGTGCCAGCAGCTTAGGGACAGGGTACGACGAGCAGTACTTC | CASSLGTGYDEQYF
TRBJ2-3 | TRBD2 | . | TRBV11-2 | TGTGCCAGCAGCTTAGGGGCGGGAGGGCTAAGAAGCACAGATACGCAGTATTTT | CASSLGAGGLRSTDTQYF
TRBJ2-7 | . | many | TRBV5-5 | TGTGCCAGCAGCTTGGGGCACAACTCCTACGAGCAGTACTTC | CASSLGHNSYEQYF
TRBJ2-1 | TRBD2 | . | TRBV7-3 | TGTGCCAGCAGCTTAACGGCTAGCGGGAGGGCCGGGCAGTTCTTC | CASSLTASGRAGQFF
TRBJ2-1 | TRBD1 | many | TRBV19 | TGTGCCAGTAGTACAGACAGGGGGCTGAATGAGCAGTTCTTC | CASSTDRGLNEQFF
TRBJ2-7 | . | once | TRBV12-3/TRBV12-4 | TGTGCCAGCAGTTTCAGATATGAGGCCTACGAGCAGTACTTC | CASSFRYEAYEQYF
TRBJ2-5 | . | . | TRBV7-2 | TGTGCCAGCAGCTTAGGACCGCAAGAGACCCAGTACTTC | CASSLGPQETQYF
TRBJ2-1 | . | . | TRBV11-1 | TGTGCCAGCAGCTCAAGGGGGTCGAATTCACCCCTCCACTTC | CASSSRGSNSPLHF
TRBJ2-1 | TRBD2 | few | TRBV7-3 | TGTGCCAGCAGCCCCCATCAGCGGGGAGCCTACAATGAGCAGTTCTTC | CASSPHQRGAYNEQFF
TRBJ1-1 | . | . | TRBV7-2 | TGTGCCAGCAGCGGCCTTGTCGTCGACGCTGAAGCTTTCTTT | CASSGLVVDAEAFF